The present T cell receptor beta chain was sequenced within a study of CXCR3-negative and CXCR3-positive naive CD8 T cells. Libraries were UMI-labeled 5' RACE TRB cDNA. TCRdb re-called the 5' RACE reads; every CDR3 protein appears as one record, without DNA. This sample lists under 30,000 distinct CDR3 sequences; its ten largest clones have roughly 10%. Per germline, CDR1 ENHRY and CDR2 SYGVKD. The CDR3 is 14 amino acids. The sample comprised memory CD8+ T cells from blood. The rearrangement uses TRBV10-3 and TRBJ2-2; no DNA is available, so the TRBD1 call from TCRdb remains unchecked. The sequence was obtained from a human donor in good health. Some clones in this sample may be carry-over from other donors' samples. The CDR3 here is CAIRTGENTGELFF.